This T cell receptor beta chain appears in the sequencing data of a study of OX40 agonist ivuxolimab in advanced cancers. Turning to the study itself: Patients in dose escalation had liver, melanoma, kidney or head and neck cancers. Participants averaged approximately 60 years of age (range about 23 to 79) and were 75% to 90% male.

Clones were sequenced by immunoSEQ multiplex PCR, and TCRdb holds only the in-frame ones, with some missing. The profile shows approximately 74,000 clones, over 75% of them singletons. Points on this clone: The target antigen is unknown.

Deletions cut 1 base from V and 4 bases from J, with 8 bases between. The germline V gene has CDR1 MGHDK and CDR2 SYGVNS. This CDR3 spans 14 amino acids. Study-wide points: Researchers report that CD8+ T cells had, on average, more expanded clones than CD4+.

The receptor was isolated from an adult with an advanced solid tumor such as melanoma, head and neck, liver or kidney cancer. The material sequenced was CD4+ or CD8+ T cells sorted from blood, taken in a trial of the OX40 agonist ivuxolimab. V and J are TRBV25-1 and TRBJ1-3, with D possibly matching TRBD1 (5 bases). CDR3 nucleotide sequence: TGTGCCAGCAGTGAATGGGGCCTCGGAAACACCATATATTTT. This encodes CASSEWGLGNTIYF. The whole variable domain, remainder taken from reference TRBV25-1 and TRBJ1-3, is EADIYQTPRYLVIGTGKKITLECSQTMGHDKMYWYQQDPGMELHLIHYSYGVNSTEKGDLSSESTVSRIRTEHFPLTLESARPSHTSQYLCASSEWGLGNTIYFGEGSWLTVV.